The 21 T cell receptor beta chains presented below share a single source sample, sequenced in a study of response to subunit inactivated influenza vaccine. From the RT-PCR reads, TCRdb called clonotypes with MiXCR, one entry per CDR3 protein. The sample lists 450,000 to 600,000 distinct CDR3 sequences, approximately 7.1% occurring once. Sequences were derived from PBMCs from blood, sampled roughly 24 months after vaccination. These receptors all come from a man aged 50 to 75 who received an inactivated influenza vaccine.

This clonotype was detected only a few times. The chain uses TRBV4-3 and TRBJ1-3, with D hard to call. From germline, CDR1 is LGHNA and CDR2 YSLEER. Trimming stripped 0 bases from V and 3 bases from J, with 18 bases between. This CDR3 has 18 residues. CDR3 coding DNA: TGCGCCAGCAGCCAAGATCTAGGCTTTTCTAGAGGTGGAAACACCATATATTTT. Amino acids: CASSQDLGFSRGGNTIYF.

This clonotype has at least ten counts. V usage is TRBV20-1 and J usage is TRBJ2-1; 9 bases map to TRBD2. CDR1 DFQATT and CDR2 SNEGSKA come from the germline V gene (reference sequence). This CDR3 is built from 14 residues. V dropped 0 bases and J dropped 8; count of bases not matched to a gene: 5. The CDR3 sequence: CSARDRLADYEQFF. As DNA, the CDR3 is TGCAGTGCTAGAGATCGACTAGCGGATTATGAGCAGTTCTTC.

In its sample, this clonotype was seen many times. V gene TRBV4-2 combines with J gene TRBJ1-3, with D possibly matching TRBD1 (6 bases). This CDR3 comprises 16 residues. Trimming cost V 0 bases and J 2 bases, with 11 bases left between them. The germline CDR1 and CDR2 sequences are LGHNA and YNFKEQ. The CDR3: CASSQEGGRPGNTIYF. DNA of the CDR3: TGTGCCAGCAGCCAAGAAGGGGGTCGCCCTGGAAACACCATATATTTT.

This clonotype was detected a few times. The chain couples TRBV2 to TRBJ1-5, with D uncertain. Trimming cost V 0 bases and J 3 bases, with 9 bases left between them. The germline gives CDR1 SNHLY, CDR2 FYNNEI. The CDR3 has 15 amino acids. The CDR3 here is CASSEASGDNQPQHF. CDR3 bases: TGTGCCAGCAGTGAAGCGTCAGGAGACAATCAGCCCCAGCATTTT.

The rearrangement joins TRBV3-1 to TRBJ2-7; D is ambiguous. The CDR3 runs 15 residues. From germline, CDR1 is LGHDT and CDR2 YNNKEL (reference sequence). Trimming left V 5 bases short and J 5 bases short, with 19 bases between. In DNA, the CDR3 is TGTGCCAGCAGCAAGCAGGCGTCTTTTACCCACGAGCAGTACTTC. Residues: CASSKQASFTHEQYF.

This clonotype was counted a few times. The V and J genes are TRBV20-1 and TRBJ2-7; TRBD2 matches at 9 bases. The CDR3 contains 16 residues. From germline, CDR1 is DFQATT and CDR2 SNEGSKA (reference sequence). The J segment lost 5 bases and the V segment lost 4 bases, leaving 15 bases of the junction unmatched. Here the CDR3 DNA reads TGCAGTGCTACCCTGGCGGTAGCGGGAGTACCCGACGAGCAGTACTTC. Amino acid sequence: CSATLAVAGVPDEQYF.

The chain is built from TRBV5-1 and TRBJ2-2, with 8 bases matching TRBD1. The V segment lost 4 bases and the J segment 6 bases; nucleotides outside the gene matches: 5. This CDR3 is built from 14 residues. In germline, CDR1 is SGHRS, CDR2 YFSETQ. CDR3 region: CASSKDRAAGELFF. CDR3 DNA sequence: TGCGCCAGCAGCAAGGACAGGGCAGCCGGGGAGCTGTTTTTT.

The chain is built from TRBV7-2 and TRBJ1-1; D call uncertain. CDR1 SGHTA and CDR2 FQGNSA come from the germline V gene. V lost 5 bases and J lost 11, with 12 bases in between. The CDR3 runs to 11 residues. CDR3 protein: CASSLAWRAFF. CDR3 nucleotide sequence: TGTGCCAGCAGCCTGGCCTGGAGGGCTTTCTTT.

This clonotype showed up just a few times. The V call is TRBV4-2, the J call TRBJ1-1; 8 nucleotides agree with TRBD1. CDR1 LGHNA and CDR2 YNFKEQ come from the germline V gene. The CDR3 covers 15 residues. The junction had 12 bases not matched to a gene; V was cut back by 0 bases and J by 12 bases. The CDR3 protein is CASSQEQVRGLRTFF. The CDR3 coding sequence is TGTGCCAGCAGCCAAGAGCAAGTCAGGGGGCTTCGAACTTTCTTT.

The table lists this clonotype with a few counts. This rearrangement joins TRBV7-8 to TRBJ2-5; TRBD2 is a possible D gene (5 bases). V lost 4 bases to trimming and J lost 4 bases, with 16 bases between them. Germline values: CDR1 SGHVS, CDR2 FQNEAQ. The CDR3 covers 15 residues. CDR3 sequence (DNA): TGTGCCAGCAGCTCCGTGGAGGATGGGCTAGAGACCCAGTACTTC. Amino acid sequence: CASSSVEDGLETQYF.

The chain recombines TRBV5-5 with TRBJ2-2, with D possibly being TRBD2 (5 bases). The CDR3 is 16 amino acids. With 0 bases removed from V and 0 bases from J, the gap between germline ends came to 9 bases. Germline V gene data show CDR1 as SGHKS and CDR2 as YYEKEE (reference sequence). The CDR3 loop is CASSLDGVSNTGELFF. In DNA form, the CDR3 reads TGTGCCAGCAGCTTGGACGGGGTTTCGAACACCGGGGAGCTGTTTTTT. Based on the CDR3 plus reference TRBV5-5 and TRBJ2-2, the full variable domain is DAGVTQSPTHLIKTRGQQVTLRCSPISGHKSVSWYQQVLGQGPQFIFQYYEKEERGRGNFPDRFSARQFPNYSSELNVNALLLGDSALYLCASSLDGVSNTGELFFGEGSRLTVL.

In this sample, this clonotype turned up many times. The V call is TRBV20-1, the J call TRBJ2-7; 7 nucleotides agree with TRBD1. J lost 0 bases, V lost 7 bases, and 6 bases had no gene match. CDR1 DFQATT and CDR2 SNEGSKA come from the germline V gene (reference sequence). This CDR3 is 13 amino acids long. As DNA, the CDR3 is TGCAGTGTCCCCGGGACAGTCTCCTACGAGCAGTACTTC. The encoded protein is CSVPGTVSYEQYF.

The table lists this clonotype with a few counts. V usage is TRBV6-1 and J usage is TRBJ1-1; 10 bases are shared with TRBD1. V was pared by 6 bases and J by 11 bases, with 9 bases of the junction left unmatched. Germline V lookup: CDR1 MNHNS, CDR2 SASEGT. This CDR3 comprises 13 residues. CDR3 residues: CASSRDRGVSAFF. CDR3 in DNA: TGTGCCAGCAGCCGGGACAGGGGCGTCTCGGCTTTCTTT.

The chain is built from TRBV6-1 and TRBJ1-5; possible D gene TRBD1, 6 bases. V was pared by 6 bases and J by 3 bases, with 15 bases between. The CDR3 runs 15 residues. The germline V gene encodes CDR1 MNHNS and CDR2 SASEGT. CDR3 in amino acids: CASRRLQGNNQPQHF. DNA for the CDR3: TGTGCCAGCAGACGCCTACAGGGTAACAATCAGCCCCAGCATTTT.

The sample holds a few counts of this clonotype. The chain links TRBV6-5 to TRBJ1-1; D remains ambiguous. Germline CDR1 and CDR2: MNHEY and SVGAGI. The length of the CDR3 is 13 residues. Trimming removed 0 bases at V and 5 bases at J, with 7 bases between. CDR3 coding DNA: TGTGCCAGCAGTTACTCCCCACGGACTGAAGCTTTCTTT. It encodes CASSYSPRTEAFF.

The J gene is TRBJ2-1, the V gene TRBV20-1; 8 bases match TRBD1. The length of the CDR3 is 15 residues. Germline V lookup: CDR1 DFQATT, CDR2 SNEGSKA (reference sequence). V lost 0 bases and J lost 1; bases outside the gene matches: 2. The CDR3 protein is CSARDRGLSYNEQFF. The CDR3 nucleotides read TGCAGTGCTAGAGACAGGGGGCTGTCCTACAATGAGCAGTTCTTC.

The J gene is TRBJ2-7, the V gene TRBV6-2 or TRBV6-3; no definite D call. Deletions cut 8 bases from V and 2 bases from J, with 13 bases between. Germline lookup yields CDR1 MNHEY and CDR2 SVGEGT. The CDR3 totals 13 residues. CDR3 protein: CASRSAPTYEQYF. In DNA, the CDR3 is TGTGCCAGCCGATCAGCACCGACCTACGAGCAGTACTTC.

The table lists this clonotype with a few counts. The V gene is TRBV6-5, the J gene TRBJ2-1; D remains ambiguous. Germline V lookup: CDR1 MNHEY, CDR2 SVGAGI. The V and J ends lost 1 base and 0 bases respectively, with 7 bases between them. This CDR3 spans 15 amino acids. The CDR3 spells CASSYWHSSYNEQFF. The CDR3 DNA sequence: TGTGCCAGCAGTTACTGGCATTCCTCCTACAATGAGCAGTTCTTC.

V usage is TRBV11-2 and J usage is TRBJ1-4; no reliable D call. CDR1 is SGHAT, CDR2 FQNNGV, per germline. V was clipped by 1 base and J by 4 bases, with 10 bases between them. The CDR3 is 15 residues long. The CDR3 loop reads CASSLGKGINEKLFF. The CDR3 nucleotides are TGTGCCAGCAGCTTAGGGAAGGGAATTAATGAAAAACTGTTTTTT.

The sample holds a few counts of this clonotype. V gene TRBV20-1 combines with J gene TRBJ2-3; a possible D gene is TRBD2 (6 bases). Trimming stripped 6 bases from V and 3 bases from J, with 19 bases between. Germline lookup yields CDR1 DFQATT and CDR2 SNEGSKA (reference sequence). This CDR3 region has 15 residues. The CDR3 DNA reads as TGCAGTGCGGAGGGGACCGGGAGTGGGACAGATACGCAGTATTTT. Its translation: CSAEGTGSGTDTQYF.

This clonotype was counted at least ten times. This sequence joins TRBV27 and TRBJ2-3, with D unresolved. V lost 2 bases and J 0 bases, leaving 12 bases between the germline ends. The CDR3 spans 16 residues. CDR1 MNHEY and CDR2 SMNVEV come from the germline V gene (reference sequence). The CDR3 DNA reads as TGTGCCAGCAGTTTAGGCCCTTGGGCTAGCACAGATACGCAGTATTTT. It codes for CASSLGPWASTDTQYF.